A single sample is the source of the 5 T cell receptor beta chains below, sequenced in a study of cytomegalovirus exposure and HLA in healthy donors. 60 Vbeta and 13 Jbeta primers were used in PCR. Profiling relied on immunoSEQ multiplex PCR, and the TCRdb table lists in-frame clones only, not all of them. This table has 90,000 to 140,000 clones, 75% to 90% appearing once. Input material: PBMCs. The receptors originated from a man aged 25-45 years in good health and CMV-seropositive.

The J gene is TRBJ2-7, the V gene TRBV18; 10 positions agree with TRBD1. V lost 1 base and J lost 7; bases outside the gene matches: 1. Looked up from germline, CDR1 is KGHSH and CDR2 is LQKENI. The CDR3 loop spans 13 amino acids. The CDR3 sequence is CASSPRDRGEQYF. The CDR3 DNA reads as TGTGCCAGCTCACCACGGGACAGGGGAGAGCAGTACTTC.

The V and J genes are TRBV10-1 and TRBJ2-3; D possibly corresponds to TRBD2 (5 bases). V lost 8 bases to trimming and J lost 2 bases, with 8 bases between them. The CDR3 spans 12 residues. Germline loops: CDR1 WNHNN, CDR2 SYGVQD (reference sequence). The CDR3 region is CASGAATDTQYF. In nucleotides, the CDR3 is TGCGCCAGCGGAGCGGCCACAGATACGCAGTATTTT.

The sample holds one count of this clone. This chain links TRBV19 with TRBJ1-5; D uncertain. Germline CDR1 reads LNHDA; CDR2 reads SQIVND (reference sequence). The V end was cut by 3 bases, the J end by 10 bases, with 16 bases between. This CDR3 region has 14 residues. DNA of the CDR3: TGTGCCAGTAGTATGTTAGGGAGTAACCAACCCCAGCATTTT. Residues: CASSMLGSNQPQHF.

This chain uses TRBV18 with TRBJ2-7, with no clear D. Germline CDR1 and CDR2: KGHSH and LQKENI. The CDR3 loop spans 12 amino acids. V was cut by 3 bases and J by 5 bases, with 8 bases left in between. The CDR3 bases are TGTGCCAGCTCACCCCAGGAAAACGAGCAGTACTTC. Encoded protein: CASSPQENEQYF. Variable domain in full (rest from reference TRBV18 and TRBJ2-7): NAGVMQNPRHLVRRRGQEARLRCSPMKGHSHVYWYRQLPEEGLKFMVYLQKENIIDESGMPKERFSAEFPKEGPSILRIQQVVRGDSAAYFCASSPQENEQYFGPGTRLTVT.

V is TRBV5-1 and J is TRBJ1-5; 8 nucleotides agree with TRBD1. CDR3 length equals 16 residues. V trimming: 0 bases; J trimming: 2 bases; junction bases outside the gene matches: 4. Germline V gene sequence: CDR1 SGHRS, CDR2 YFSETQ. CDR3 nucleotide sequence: TGCGCCAGCAGCTTGGGACAGGGGCATGGCAATCAGCCCCAGCATTTT. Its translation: CASSLGQGHGNQPQHF.